This TCR beta chain was observed in a study of blood T cell repertoires in COVID-19. The germline V gene has CDR1 SQVTM and CDR2 ANQGSEA. V lost 0 bases to trimming and J lost 9 bases, with 15 bases between them. This CDR3 is built from 13 residues. Ages ranged from about 18 to 89 years, with residence in approximately 23 US areas. Participants had their cohort set by participant-reported clinical history. Some clones are missing from TCRdb's copy, which holds only in-frame ones; the method was immunoSEQ multiplex PCR. The table includes approximately 330,000 clones, 80% to 90% detected once. The V call is TRBV29-1, the J call TRBJ2-7; D possibly corresponds to TRBD1 (6 bases). The receptor was isolated from a woman aged 40 to 55 with acute COVID-19. The sample comprised PBMCs or T cells enriched from blood (not recorded which). The CDR3 loop reads CSVEDQRGSLQYF. CDR3 nucleotide sequence: TGCAGCGTTGAAGATCAAAGGGGGAGTTTGCAGTACTTC.